One and the same sample provided the 28 T cell receptor beta chains below, sequenced in a study of OX40 agonist ivuxolimab in advanced cancers. TCRdb's table, derived via immunoSEQ multiplex PCR, lists solely in-frame clones and lacks some. The table lists under 85,000 clones, roughly 80% of them singletons, with about 5.4% in the top ten. The material was CD4+ or CD8+ T cells sorted from blood, obtained in a trial of the OX40 agonist ivuxolimab. These receptors were taken from an adult with an advanced solid tumor such as melanoma, head and neck, liver or kidney cancer.

The chain employs TRBV19 and TRBJ2-2, with 8 bases fitting TRBD2. The V gene end was trimmed by 4 bases and the J gene end by 6 bases; junction bases not matched to a gene: 4. Germline values: CDR1 LNHDA, CDR2 SQIVND (reference sequence). The CDR3 length is 14 residues. Here the CDR3 DNA reads TGTGCCAGTAGTAGGTCAGCGGGGGCCGGGGAGCTGTTTTTT. Amino acid sequence: CASSRSAGAGELFF.

In its sample, this clone was seen a few times. The chain recombines TRBV5-8 with TRBJ1-1; D is unclear. The germline gives CDR1 SGHTS, CDR2 YDEGEE. The CDR3 is made up of 14 amino acids. Between the trimmed V and J ends, which lost 1 base and 0 bases, there was a span of 7 bases. CDR3 bases: TGTGCCAGCAGCTTGTTGCCGTTGAACACTGAAGCTTTCTTT. Translation gives CASSLLPLNTEAFF.

V is TRBV20-1 and J is TRBJ2-1; the D is unclear. Per germline, CDR1 DFQATT and CDR2 SNEGSKA (reference sequence). The CDR3 loop spans 11 amino acids. V lost 3 bases and J 2 bases, leaving 2 bases between the germline ends. The CDR3 reads CSASTYNEQFF. CDR3 sequence (DNA): TGCAGTGCTAGTACCTACAATGAGCAGTTCTTC.

The rearrangement joins TRBV5-5 to TRBJ1-1, with TRBD1 identical over 11 bases. The CDR3 is 15 residues long. V trimming: 3 bases; J trimming: 4 bases; junction bases outside the gene matches: 5. CDR1 and CDR2 (germline): SGHKS, YYEKEE (reference sequence). The chain's CDR3 is CASSWRTGGGTEAFF. DNA for the CDR3: TGTGCCAGCAGCTGGCGGACAGGGGGCGGCACTGAAGCTTTCTTT. The whole variable domain, filled in from reference TRBV5-5 and TRBJ1-1, reads DAGVTQSPTHLIKTRGQQVTLRCSPISGHKSVSWYQQVLGQGPQFIFQYYEKEERGRGNFPDRFSARQFPNYSSELNVNALLLGDSALYLCASSWRTGGGTEAFFGQGTRLTVV.

This clone is a singleton in its sample. This chain uses TRBV7-8 with TRBJ2-2; D remains unclear. CDR1 is SGHVS and CDR2 is FQNEAQ in the germline V gene. This CDR3 has 15 amino acids. Trimming cost V 0 bases and J 8 bases, with 13 bases left between them. The CDR3 DNA is TGTGCCAGCAGCTTAGCAACAGACTTGCCAGGGGAGCTGTTTTTT. It encodes CASSLATDLPGELFF. Using reference TRBV7-8 and TRBJ2-2 for the parts outside the CDR3, the full variable domain is GAGVSQSPRYKVAKRGQDVALRCDPISGHVSLFWYQQALGQGPEFLTYFQNEAQLDKSGLPSDRFFAERPEGSVSTLKIQRTQQEDSAVYLCASSLATDLPGELFFGEGSRLTVL.

The chain joins TRBV19 to TRBJ2-7, with unresolved D. The CDR3 consists of 14 residues. Trimming removed 3 bases at V and 2 bases at J, with 11 bases between. Germline V CDR1 and CDR2: LNHDA, SQIVND (reference sequence). In DNA form, the CDR3 reads TGTGCCAGTAGTATGGGCACACGTACCTACGAGCAGTACTTC. This gives the protein CASSMGTRTYEQYF.

The V call is TRBV16, the J call TRBJ1-5; no firm D call. Germline lookup yields CDR1 KGHSY and CDR2 FQNENV. Trimming removed 2 bases from V and 3 bases from J, with 5 bases in between. The CDR3 length is 13 residues. In nucleotides, the CDR3 is TGTGCCAGCAGCCAACAGGCCAATCAGCCCCAGCATTTT. This sequence encodes CASSQQANQPQHF.

This clone has a handful of counts. The chain uses TRBV29-1 and TRBJ2-3; 8 bases align to TRBD1. The CDR3 has 13 amino acids. The germline V gene has CDR1 SQVTM and CDR2 ANQGSEA. The V segment lost 7 bases and the J segment 3 bases; nucleotides outside the gene matches: 6. DNA of the CDR3: TGCAGCGACGACAGGGGCGGGACAGATACGCAGTATTTT. Translating gives CSDDRGGTDTQYF.

This clone appeared once. The chain combines TRBV5-4 with TRBJ1-6; D gene unclear. From germline, CDR1 is SGHNT and CDR2 YYREEE (reference sequence). CDR3 length equals 13 residues. Trimming stripped 2 bases from V and 7 bases from J, with 7 bases between. This chain's CDR3 is CASSFQVNSPLHF. The CDR3 bases are TGTGCCAGCAGCTTTCAGGTGAATTCACCCCTCCACTTT.

The chain carries TRBV4-1 and TRBJ1-1; 12 positions match TRBD1. Per the germline V gene, CDR1 is MGHRA and CDR2 is YSYEKL. There are 16 residues in the CDR3. Trimming at V came to 4 bases and at J to 1 base, leaving 4 bases not matched to a gene. The CDR3 nucleotides are TGCGCCAGCAGCCCGGGACAGGGGGCGAAGAACACTGAAGCTTTCTTT. Its translation: CASSPGQGAKNTEAFF.

The chain links TRBV4-1 to TRBJ2-7; 8 nucleotides line up with TRBD1. V lost 1 base and J lost 3; bases outside the gene matches: 8. CDR3 length equals 16 residues. The germline gives CDR1 MGHRA, CDR2 YSYEKL. CDR3 amino acids: CASSQVGQGAHYEQYF. CDR3 in DNA: TGCGCCAGCAGCCAAGTTGGGCAGGGGGCGCACTACGAGCAGTACTTC.

The chain combines TRBV6-1 with TRBJ2-1; D is ambiguous. V shed 4 bases and J shed 7 bases, with 8 bases lying between them. CDR1 and CDR2 from the germline V gene are MNHNS and SASEGT. The CDR3 runs to 12 residues. The CDR3 nucleotides are TGTGCCAGCAGTGTGTACTCAAATGAGCAGTTCTTC. It specifies CASSVYSNEQFF.

The CDR3 region has the DNA TGTGCCAGCAGTTTACGGCAGGGTTTCAAACAGCCCCAGCATTTT. Residues: CASSLRQGFKQPQHF. The rearrangement uses TRBV28 and TRBJ1-5, with D perhaps TRBD1 (5 bases). The CDR3 contains 15 residues. Looked up from germline, CDR1 is MDHEN and CDR2 is SYDVKM. V shed 2 bases and J shed 7 bases, with 15 bases lying between them.

The J gene is TRBJ1-5, the V gene TRBV19; 8 bases align to TRBD1. The CDR3 extends over 15 amino acids. The J segment lost 6 bases and the V segment lost 3 bases, leaving 7 bases of the junction unmatched. Germline V gives CDR1 LNHDA, CDR2 SQIVND (reference sequence). For the CDR3, the DNA is TGTGCCAGTAGTATCAGCAGGGGGCCTGGTCAGCCCCAGCATTTT. The encoded protein is CASSISRGPGQPQHF.

This chain joins TRBV5-1 and TRBJ1-1; perhaps TRBD1 as D (6 bases). The CDR3 loop spans 14 amino acids. In germline, CDR1 is SGHRS, CDR2 YFSETQ. Trimming pared 2 bases from V and 3 bases from J, leaving 11 bases between. The CDR3 DNA is TGCGCCAGCAGCTTAACAGGGTCGGACACTGAAGCTTTCTTT. Translation: CASSLTGSDTEAFF. The full variable domain, rest sourced from reference TRBV5-1 and TRBJ1-1, is KAGVTQTPRYLIKTRGQQVTLSCSPISGHRSVSWYQQTPGQGLQFLFEYFSETQRNKGNFPGRFSGRQFSNSRSEMNVSTLELGDSALYLCASSLTGSDTEAFFGQGTRLTVV.

This clone was seen a handful of times. This may stem from a read error, because a much larger clone lies one nucleotide away. The chain links TRBV7-8 to TRBJ1-5; D unresolved. Trimming removed 1 base from V and 0 bases from J, with 7 bases in between. There are 15 residues in the CDR3. Germline-derived CDR1 and CDR2 are SGHVS and FQNEAQ. The CDR3 protein is CASSLVGYSNQPQHF. The CDR3 DNA follows: TGTGCCAGCAGCTTAGTGGGATATAGCAATCAGCCCCAGCATTTT. Combining the CDR3 with reference TRBV7-8 and TRBJ1-5 gives the whole variable domain GAGVSQSPRYKVAKRGQDVALRCDPISGHVSLFWYQQALGQGPEFLTYFQNEAQLDKSGLPSDRFFAERPEGSVSTLKIQRTQQEDSAVYLCASSLVGYSNQPQHFGDGTRLSIL.

This rearrangement joins TRBV7-2 to TRBJ2-3; D possibly corresponds to TRBD1 (5 bases). Germline CDR1 reads SGHTA; CDR2 reads FQGNSA. V dropped 6 bases and J dropped 1 base, with 14 bases sitting between them. CDR3 length: 15 residues. Written as DNA, the CDR3 is TGTGCCAGCAGATCCAGGGCCTTTGGCACAGATACGCAGTATTTT. It codes for CASRSRAFGTDTQYF.

This clone was recorded once. The rearrangement links TRBV7-6 to TRBJ2-1, with 11 bases that match TRBD1. The CDR3 loop spans 15 amino acids. Germline V CDR1 and CDR2: SGHVS, FNYEAQ. After removal of 1 base from V and 6 bases from J, the junction contained 2 bases not matched to a gene. The CDR3 reads CASSLGTGGRNEQFF. The CDR3 coding sequence is TGTGCCAGCAGCTTAGGGACAGGGGGCCGCAATGAGCAGTTCTTC.

The chain combines TRBV7-2 with TRBJ2-1; 7 bases map to TRBD2. Germline V gives CDR1 SGHTA, CDR2 FQGNSA. J gave up 4 bases and V 4 bases, and 10 bases lay outside the gene matches. CDR3 length: 16 amino acids. The CDR3 bases are TGTGCCAGCAGCTCCCCGACTAGCCAAGTGTACAATGAGCAGTTCTTC. Its translation: CASSSPTSQVYNEQFF.

On this clone itself: Distinct nucleotide sequences in the sample also encode this CDR3. The rearrangement links TRBV7-2 to TRBJ1-5; D is ambiguous. The CDR3 runs to 13 residues. V lost 3 bases, J lost 2 bases, and 5 bases lay in between. From germline, CDR1 is SGHTA and CDR2 FQGNSA. CDR3 protein: CASSLQGNQPQHF. The CDR3 DNA follows: TGTGCCAGCAGCTTGCAGGGCAATCAGCCCCAGCATTTT.

This clone was counted a single time. V and J are TRBV11-3 and TRBJ2-2; possibly TRBD1 for D (6 bases). Germline CDR1 reads SGHNT; CDR2 reads YENEEA. Trimming took 5 bases from V and 7 from J, leaving 14 bases between them. CDR3 size: 14 residues. This CDR3 reads CASSLTPGVGELFF. CDR3 coding DNA: TGTGCCAGCAGCCTCACGCCAGGGGTCGGGGAGCTGTTTTTT.

As DNA, the CDR3 is TGTGCCAGCACGGATAAGAATCAGCCCCAGCATTTT. Translating it yields CASTDKNQPQHF. The gene calls are TRBV6-1 and TRBJ1-5; D is unresolved. The CDR3 is 12 residues long. Germline values: CDR1 MNHNS, CDR2 SASEGT. Trimming took off 7 bases at V and 4 bases at J, with 8 bases between the two ends.

The V and J genes are TRBV5-1 and TRBJ2-1; D ambiguous. In germline, CDR1 is SGHRS, CDR2 YFSETQ. Trimming stripped 5 bases from V and 0 bases from J, with 15 bases between. This CDR3 contains 16 residues. The CDR3 nucleotides read TGCGCCAGCAGTTCGATCCCCCTCTCCTCCTACAATGAGCAGTTCTTC. Encoded protein: CASSSIPLSSYNEQFF.

J is TRBJ2-5 and V is TRBV6-5, with D possibly matching TRBD2 (7 bases). This CDR3 is 14 amino acids long. Trimming took off 7 bases at V and 5 bases at J, with 17 bases between the two ends. Germline V gene data show CDR1 as MNHEY and CDR2 as SVGAGI. This chain's CDR3 is CASTKLGGEETQYF. The CDR3 coding sequence is TGTGCCAGCACTAAACTAGGGGGGGAGGAGACCCAGTACTTC.

The CDR3 coding sequence is TGTGCCAGCAGCTTATTGGGGGAACATGAGCAGTTCTTC. It specifies CASSLLGEHEQFF. V usage is TRBV7-2 and J usage is TRBJ2-1; D could derive from TRBD1 or TRBD2 (5 bases each). The CDR3 runs 13 residues. In germline, CDR1 is SGHTA, CDR2 FQGNSA. Trimming left V 2 bases short and J 8 bases short, with 10 bases between.

The rearrangement links TRBV7-2 to TRBJ2-7; D is undetermined. Germline CDR1 reads SGHTA; CDR2 reads FQGNSA. The ends were cut back, 1 base at V and 3 bases at J, with 7 bases in the middle. The CDR3 runs to 13 residues. CDR3 in DNA: TGTGCCAGCAGCTTAGGTAGGGACTACGAGCAGTACTTC. This translates into CASSLGRDYEQYF.

V gene TRBV5-1 combines with J gene TRBJ2-4, with 7 bases that match TRBD2. The CDR3 spans 15 residues. Per the germline V gene, CDR1 is SGHRS and CDR2 is YFSETQ. V dropped 5 bases and J dropped 3; count of bases not matched to a gene: 8. CDR3 DNA sequence: TGCGCCAGCAGACCGGGAGGATTCGGCAAAAACATTCAGTACTTC. It is translated as CASRPGGFGKNIQYF.

This clone appeared a single time. J is TRBJ1-1 and V is TRBV10-2; no clear D. CDR3 length: 14 residues. Germline-derived CDR1 and CDR2 are WSHSY and SAAADI. V lost 5 bases and J lost 0, with 10 bases in between. In DNA, the CDR3 is TGCGCCAGCAGTCAACAGAGACTGAACACTGAAGCTTTCTTT. Translated: CASSQQRLNTEAFF.